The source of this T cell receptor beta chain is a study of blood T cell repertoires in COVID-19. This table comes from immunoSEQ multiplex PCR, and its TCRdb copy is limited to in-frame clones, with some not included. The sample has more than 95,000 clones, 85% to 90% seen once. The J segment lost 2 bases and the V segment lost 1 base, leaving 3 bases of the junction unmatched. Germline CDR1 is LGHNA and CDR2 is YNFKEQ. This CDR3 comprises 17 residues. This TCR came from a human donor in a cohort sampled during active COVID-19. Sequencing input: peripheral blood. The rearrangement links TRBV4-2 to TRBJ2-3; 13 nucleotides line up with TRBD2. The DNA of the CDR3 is TGTGCCAGCAGCCAAGGACTAGCGGGAGGCCACACAGATACGCAGTATTTT. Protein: CASSQGLAGGHTDTQYF.